This TCR beta chain was captured in a study of blood T cells in healthy people across ages. A J-beta primer mix and a sample-barcoded 5' primer were used in a second PCR of roughly 6 to 11 cycles. TCRdb called the 5' RACE reads again in MiXCR, with one record for every CDR3 protein. The sample shows roughly 930,000 distinct CDR3 sequences, around 48% of them seen only once. Regarding this clonotype: Antigen specificity is unknown.

J lost 5 bases, V lost 0 bases, and 4 bases had no gene match. Germline-derived CDR1 and CDR2 are LGHNA and YSLEER. This CDR3 comprises 15 residues. Aged about 6 to 100, donors were systemically healthy Caucasians from Russia. Study observations and caveats: The long-lived group displayed more naive CD4+ cells, plus higher diversity, than the aged donors did. Investigators treated diversity estimates from one million T cells as underestimates.

The chain links TRBV4-3 to TRBJ2-1; 7 bases are shared with TRBD2. Specimen: blood. The TCR sequence derives from a man aged 25 to 40 in good health. The CDR3 DNA follows: TGCGCCAGCAGCCAAGAGAGCGGGGTGAACAATGAGCAGTTCTTC. This translates into CASSQESGVNNEQFF.